This entry is about one TCR beta chain. These data come from a study of blood T cell repertoires in COVID-19. Across the study: The origin of the acute and convalescent COVID-19 samples was the United States, Italy and Spain. The cDNA or gDNA used as material had been derived from T cells, B-cell-depleted T cells, or PBMCs.

J lost 4 bases, V lost 4 bases, and 4 bases had no gene match. CDR1 and CDR2 from the germline V gene are WSHSY and SAAADI. This CDR3 region has 14 residues. In the source study's methods: Quantification of nucleated cells was approximated via reference gene primer amplification. The method was immunoSEQ multiplex PCR; TCRdb's version includes in-frame clones alone and lacks a portion of them. Clonal size and the V and J genes are those of that table, whereas D and trimming came from the DNA. The sample holds 120,000 or so clones, under 75% seen once. The rearrangement joins TRBV10-2 to TRBJ1-1, with TRBD1 matching over 9 bases. The sequenced material came from peripheral blood. The receptor was isolated from a woman aged 55-70 years with acute or convalescent COVID-19. For the CDR3, the DNA is TGCGCCAGCAGTGGGGGACAGGGCATCACTGAAGCTTTCTTT. Translated: CASSGGQGITEAFF.